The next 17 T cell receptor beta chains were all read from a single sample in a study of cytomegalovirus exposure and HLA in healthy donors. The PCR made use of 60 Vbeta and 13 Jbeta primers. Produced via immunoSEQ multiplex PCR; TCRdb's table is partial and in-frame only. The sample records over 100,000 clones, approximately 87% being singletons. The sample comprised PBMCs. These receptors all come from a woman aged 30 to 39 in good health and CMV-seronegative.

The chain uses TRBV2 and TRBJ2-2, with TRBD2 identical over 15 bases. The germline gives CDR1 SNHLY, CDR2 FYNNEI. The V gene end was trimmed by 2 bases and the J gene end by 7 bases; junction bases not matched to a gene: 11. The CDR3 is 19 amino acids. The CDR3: CASSENSWTSGGAGGELFF. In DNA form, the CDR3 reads TGTGCCAGCAGTGAAAATTCTTGGACTAGCGGGGGGGCTGGCGGGGAGCTGTTTTTT.

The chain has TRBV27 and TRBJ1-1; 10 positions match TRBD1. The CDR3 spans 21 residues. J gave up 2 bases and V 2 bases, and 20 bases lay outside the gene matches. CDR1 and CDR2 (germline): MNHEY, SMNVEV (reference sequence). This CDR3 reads CASSLVPGDRGKRSGNTEAFF. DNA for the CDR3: TGTGCCAGCAGTTTAGTCCCCGGGGACAGGGGTAAGCGATCAGGAAACACTGAAGCTTTCTTT.

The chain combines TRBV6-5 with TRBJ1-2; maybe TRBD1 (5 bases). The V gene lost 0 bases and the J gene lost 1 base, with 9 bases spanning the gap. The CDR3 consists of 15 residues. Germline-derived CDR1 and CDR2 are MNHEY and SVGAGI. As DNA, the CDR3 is TGTGCCAGCAGTTACTCTCGACAGAATAACTATGGCTACACCTTC. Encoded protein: CASSYSRQNNYGYTF.

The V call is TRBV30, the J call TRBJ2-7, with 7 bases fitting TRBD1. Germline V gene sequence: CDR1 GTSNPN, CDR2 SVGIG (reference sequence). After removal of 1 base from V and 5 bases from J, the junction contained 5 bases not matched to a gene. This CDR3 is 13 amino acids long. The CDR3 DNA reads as TGTGCCTGGAGTGCAACAGGGGTGGACGAGCAGTACTTC. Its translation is CAWSATGVDEQYF.

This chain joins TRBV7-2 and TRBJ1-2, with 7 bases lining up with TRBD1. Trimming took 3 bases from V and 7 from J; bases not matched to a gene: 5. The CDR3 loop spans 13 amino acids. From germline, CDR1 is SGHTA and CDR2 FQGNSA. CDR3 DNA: TGTGCCAGCAGCTTGGACAGGCCGGGTGGCTACACCTTC. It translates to CASSLDRPGGYTF.

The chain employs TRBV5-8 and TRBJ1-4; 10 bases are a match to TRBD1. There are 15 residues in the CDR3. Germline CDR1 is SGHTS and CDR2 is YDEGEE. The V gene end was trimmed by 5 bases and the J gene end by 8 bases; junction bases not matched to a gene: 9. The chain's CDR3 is CASSSTGGAGEKLFF. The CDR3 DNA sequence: TGTGCCAGCAGTTCGACAGGGGGCGCAGGAGAAAAACTGTTTTTT.

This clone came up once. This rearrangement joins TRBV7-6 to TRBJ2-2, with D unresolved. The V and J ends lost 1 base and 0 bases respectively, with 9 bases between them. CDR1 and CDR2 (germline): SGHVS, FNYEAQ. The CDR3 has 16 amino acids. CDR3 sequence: CASSLETPTNTGELFF. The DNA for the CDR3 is TGTGCCAGCAGCTTAGAAACACCGACGAACACCGGGGAGCTGTTTTTT. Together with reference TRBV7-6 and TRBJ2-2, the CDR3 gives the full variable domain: GAGVSQSPRYKVTKRGQDVALRCDPISGHVSLYWYRQALGQGPEFLTYFNYEAQQDKSGLPNDRFSAERPEGSISTLTIQRTEQRDSAMYRCASSLETPTNTGELFFGEGSRLTVL.

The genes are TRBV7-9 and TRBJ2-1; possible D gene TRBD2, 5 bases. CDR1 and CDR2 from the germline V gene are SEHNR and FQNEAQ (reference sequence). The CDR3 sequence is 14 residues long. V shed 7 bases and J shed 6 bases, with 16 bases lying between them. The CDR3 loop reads CASTAGLPGNEQFF. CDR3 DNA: TGTGCCAGCACCGCCGGACTGCCAGGCAATGAGCAGTTCTTC.

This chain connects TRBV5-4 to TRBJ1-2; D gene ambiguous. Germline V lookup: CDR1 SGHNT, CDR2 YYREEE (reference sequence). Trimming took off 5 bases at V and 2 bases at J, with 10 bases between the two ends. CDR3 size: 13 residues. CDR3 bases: TGTGCCAGCAGACCGTTGGGCAACTATGGCTACACCTTC. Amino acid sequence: CASRPLGNYGYTF.

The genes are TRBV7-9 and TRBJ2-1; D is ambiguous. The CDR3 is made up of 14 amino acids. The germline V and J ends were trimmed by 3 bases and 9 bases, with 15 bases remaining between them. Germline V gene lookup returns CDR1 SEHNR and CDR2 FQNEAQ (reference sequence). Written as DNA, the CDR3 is TGTGCCAGCAGCTTCCGGGTACATCCCCGTGAGCAGTTCTTC. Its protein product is CASSFRVHPREQFF.

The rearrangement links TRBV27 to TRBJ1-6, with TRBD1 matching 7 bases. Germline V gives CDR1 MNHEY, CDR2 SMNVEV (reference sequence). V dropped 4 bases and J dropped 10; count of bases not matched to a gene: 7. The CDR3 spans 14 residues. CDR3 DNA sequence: TGTGCCAGCAGTTCCCAGACAGGGTTGTCACCCCTCCACTTT. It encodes CASSSQTGLSPLHF.

In nucleotides, the CDR3 is TGTGCCGGGGGAGGAGGCCCAAGGACTGAAGCTTTCTTT. Its protein product is CAGGGGPRTEAFF. The rearrangement links TRBV28 to TRBJ1-1; tentative D call: TRBD1 (5 bases). Germline V gene data show CDR1 as MDHEN and CDR2 as SYDVKM. Trimming stripped 11 bases from V and 5 bases from J, with 18 bases between. This CDR3 is 13 amino acids long.

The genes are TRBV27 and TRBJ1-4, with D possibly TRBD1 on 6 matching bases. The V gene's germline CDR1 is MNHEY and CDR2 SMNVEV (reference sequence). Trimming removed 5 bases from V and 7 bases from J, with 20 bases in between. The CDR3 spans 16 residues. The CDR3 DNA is TGTGCCAGCAGTAGGGGGGCGGGGGTTTATCCTGAAAAACTGTTTTTT. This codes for CASSRGAGVYPEKLFF.

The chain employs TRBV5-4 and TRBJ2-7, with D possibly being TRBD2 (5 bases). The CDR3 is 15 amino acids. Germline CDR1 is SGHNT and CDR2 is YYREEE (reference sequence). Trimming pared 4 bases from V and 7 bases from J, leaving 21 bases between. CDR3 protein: CASSPGGLLPGEQYF. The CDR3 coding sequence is TGTGCCAGCAGCCCCGGCGGGCTGTTGCCGGGGGAGCAGTACTTC.

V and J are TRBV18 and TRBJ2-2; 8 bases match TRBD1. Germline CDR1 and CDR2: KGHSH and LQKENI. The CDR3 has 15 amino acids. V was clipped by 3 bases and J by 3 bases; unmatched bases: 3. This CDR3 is CASSPRGLDTGELFF. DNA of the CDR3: TGTGCCAGCTCACCCAGGGGGCTGGACACCGGGGAGCTGTTTTTT.

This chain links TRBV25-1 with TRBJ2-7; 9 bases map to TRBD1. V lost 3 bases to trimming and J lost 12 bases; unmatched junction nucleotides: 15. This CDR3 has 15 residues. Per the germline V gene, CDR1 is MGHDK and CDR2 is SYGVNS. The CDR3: CASSDWTGEGSVAYF. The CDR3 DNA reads TGTGCCAGCAGTGACTGGACAGGGGAAGGCTCGGTGGCGTACTTC.

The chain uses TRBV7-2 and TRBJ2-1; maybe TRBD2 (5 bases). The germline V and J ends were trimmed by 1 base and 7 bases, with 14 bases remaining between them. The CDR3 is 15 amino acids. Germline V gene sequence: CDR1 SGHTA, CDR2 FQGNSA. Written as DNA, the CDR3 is TGTGCCAGCAGCTTAGTACCGGGAATGAGGAATGAGCAGTTCTTC. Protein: CASSLVPGMRNEQFF.